The text below deals with one T cell receptor (beta chain). Its specificity is not known. The sample comes from a study of Ad26.COV2.S vaccination and SARS-CoV-2 variants. The protocol was immunoSEQ multiplex PCR, while the TCRdb copy is restricted to in-frame clones and leaves out a portion. The sample lists approximately 460,000 clones, about 89% occurring once. Stated treatment: around 19 received Ad26.COV2.S at low or high dose, single or two shots; about 5 received placebo; per-sample allocation not given. At day 63 after the first vaccine or placebo injection, samples were drawn. Spike of the Wuhan-strain SARS-CoV-2 was expressed by an Ad26 vector, which formed the vaccine. This CDR3 spans 14 amino acids. Germline assignment: CDR1 MRHNA and CDR2 SNTAGT. V shed 6 bases and J 5 bases; nucleotides not matched to a gene: 5. Study-wide points: Vaccine and placebo recipients had comparable breadth of non-spike TCRs. Spike-specific TCR breadth was greater after Ad26.COV2.S than placebo.

Material: peripheral blood, obtained in a trial of Ad26.COV2.S vaccine versus placebo. This chain connects TRBV6-4 to TRBJ1-1; TRBD1 agrees at 11 bases. This clonotype originated in a person between 18 and 65 years old who received the Ad26.COV2.S COVID-19 vaccine or a placebo. The CDR3 DNA reads TGTGCCAGCAGCCCCGGGACAGGGGGGACTGAAGCTTTCTTT. Encoded protein: CASSPGTGGTEAFF.